Each of the 20 T cell receptor beta chains below was sequenced from the same sample in a study of spatial heterogeneity in lung cancer. Sample time point: sample taken at primary tumor resection. TCRs were sequenced from unsorted whole RNA of tumor, nontumor lung or PBMC. Each CDR3 protein gets one entry after TCRdb re-called the 5' RACE reads with MiXCR. The sample lists 30,000 to 45,000 distinct CDR3 sequences; 5.2% were seen once. This specimen consisted of PBMCs, obtained at surgery. Receptor source: a female donor with early-stage non-small cell lung cancer.

This clonotype was counted ten times or more. The rearrangement links TRBV9 to TRBJ2-1; the match to TRBD1 covers 9 bases. The CDR3 spans 15 residues. Germline V gene lookup returns CDR1 SGDLS and CDR2 YYNGEE. J gave up 3 bases and V 6 bases, and 7 bases lay outside the gene matches. For the CDR3, the DNA is TGTGCCAGCACCCCCCGGGACAGGGTCTACAATGAGCAGTTCTTC. Its protein is CASTPRDRVYNEQFF.

This clonotype was observed a handful of times. The rearrangement joins TRBV19 to TRBJ2-3; unclear D gene. The CDR3 contains 14 residues. The germline V gene has CDR1 LNHDA and CDR2 SQIVND (reference sequence). Trimming took 4 bases from V and 4 from J, leaving 12 bases between them. The CDR3, as DNA: TGTGCCAGTAGTACCCTCAGGCAGGCAGATACGCAGTATTTT. Amino acid sequence: CASSTLRQADTQYF.

This clonotype has just a few counts. CDR3 nucleotides: TGCAGTGCTAGAGATCGTGGGGGAAGCACAGATACGCAGTATTTT. This translates into CSARDRGGSTDTQYF. The chain employs TRBV20-1 and TRBJ2-3; either TRBD1 or TRBD2 may fit D (5 bases each). Per germline, CDR1 DFQATT and CDR2 SNEGSKA (reference sequence). Trimming left V 0 bases short and J 0 bases short, with 10 bases between. The CDR3 spans 15 residues.

This clonotype occurred many times. The genes are TRBV20-1 and TRBJ2-3; D might be TRBD1 (5 bases). The germline gives CDR1 DFQATT, CDR2 SNEGSKA (reference sequence). V shed 7 bases and J shed 2 bases, with 13 bases lying between them. This CDR3 comprises 13 residues. The CDR3 loop is CSEYRTNTDTQYF. The CDR3 DNA reads as TGCAGTGAGTACAGGACAAACACAGATACGCAGTATTTT.

This clonotype appeared many times. The rearrangement joins TRBV6-2 or TRBV6-3 to TRBJ2-3; a possible D gene is TRBD2 (5 bases). CDR1 and CDR2 from the germline V gene are MNHEY and SVGEGT. The V end lost 6 bases, the J end lost 7 bases, and 14 bases lay between the germline ends. The CDR3 is 13 amino acids. Here the CDR3 reads CASRRAAGNTQYF. The CDR3 nucleotides are TGTGCCAGCAGGAGGGCGGCAGGCAATACGCAGTATTTT.

This clonotype was observed many times. The chain combines TRBV7-9 with TRBJ2-3, with D possibly matching TRBD2 (5 bases). Trimming took off 1 base at V and 7 bases at J, with 6 bases between the two ends. This CDR3 contains 12 residues. The germline gives CDR1 SEHNR, CDR2 FQNEAQ (reference sequence). This CDR3 reads CASSLERNTQYF. CDR3 nucleotide sequence: TGTGCCAGCAGCTTAGAGCGGAATACGCAGTATTTT.

This clonotype was observed at least ten times. This rearrangement joins TRBV29-1 to TRBJ2-5, with 9 bases matching TRBD1. The germline gives CDR1 SQVTM, CDR2 ANQGSEA. Trimming removed 6 bases from V and 4 bases from J; junction bases left unmatched: 6. The CDR3 sequence is 13 residues long. CDR3 in DNA: TGCAGCGTCCACAGGGGGCGGGGAGAGACCCAGTACTTC. Its protein is CSVHRGRGETQYF.

This clonotype came up many times. J is TRBJ1-2 and V is TRBV27; possibly TRBD1 for D (5 bases). CDR3 size: 17 residues. Per the germline V gene, CDR1 is MNHEY and CDR2 is SMNVEV (reference sequence). V lost 6 bases, J lost 4 bases, and 24 bases lay in between. The CDR3 DNA follows: TGTGCCAGCAGCGAGGGACGGCAAGTGCTCTACCGCTATGGCTACACCTTC. The encoded protein is CASSEGRQVLYRYGYTF.

This clonotype appeared a few times. V usage is TRBV7-8 and J usage is TRBJ2-3; 10 bases fit TRBD2. Germline lookup yields CDR1 SGHVS and CDR2 FQNEAQ. Trimming removed 3 bases from V and 4 bases from J; junction bases left unmatched: 10. This CDR3 comprises 17 residues. This CDR3 is CASSFGFGTSVSDTQYF. The DNA for the CDR3 is TGTGCCAGCAGCTTTGGTTTCGGGACTAGCGTCTCAGATACGCAGTATTTT.

In its sample, this clonotype was seen many times. The chain has TRBV11-2 and TRBJ1-3; 7 nucleotides agree with TRBD1. The length of the CDR3 is 16 residues. Germline V lookup: CDR1 SGHAT, CDR2 FQNNGV. V lost 3 bases and J lost 4; bases outside the gene matches: 9. This CDR3 reads CASSLLRGRRGNTIYF. The CDR3 coding sequence is TGTGCCAGCAGCTTGTTGAGGGGGCGCCGGGGAAACACCATATATTTT.

This clonotype was picked up many times. CDR3 loop: CASSRGQGNEQFF. The CDR3 region has the DNA TGTGCCAGCAGCCGGGGGCAGGGAAATGAGCAGTTCTTC. The J gene is TRBJ2-1, the V gene TRBV2; TRBD1 or TRBD2 may be the D gene (6 bases each). This CDR3 has 13 amino acids. V lost 6 bases to trimming and J lost 7 bases, with 13 bases between them. In germline, CDR1 is SNHLY, CDR2 FYNNEI.

This clonotype was seen a handful of times. The chain combines TRBV4-3 with TRBJ2-7; 8 bases are a match to TRBD2. Losses at the gene ends were 0 bases for V and 2 bases for J; bases not matched to a gene: 9. This CDR3 comprises 17 residues. Germline-derived CDR1 and CDR2 are LGHNA and YSLEER. The CDR3 reads CASSQEGSGSSPYEQYF. CDR3 nucleotide sequence: TGCGCCAGCAGCCAAGAAGGAAGCGGGAGTAGTCCCTACGAGCAGTACTTC.

The chain uses TRBV7-8 and TRBJ1-6, with TRBD1 as a possible D gene (6 bases). V shed 2 bases and J shed 3 bases, with 8 bases lying between them. The CDR3 runs 15 residues. The germline V gene encodes CDR1 SGHVS and CDR2 FQNEAQ. The CDR3 coding sequence is TGTGCCAGCAGCTTATACAGGGACTATAATTCACCCCTCCACTTT. Its translation: CASSLYRDYNSPLHF.

This clonotype is medium-sized (0.01 to 0.1%) in the sample. The chain has TRBV11-2 and TRBJ2-1; TRBD2 agrees at 11 bases. The V and J ends lost 2 bases and 8 bases, in that order; junction bases with no gene match: 14. The CDR3 is made up of 18 amino acids. Germline V gives CDR1 SGHAT, CDR2 FQNNGV. CDR3: CASSLTAGLAGNGYEQFF. The CDR3, as DNA: TGTGCCAGCAGCTTAACTGCCGGACTAGCGGGTAATGGTTATGAGCAGTTCTTC.

This clonotype showed up many times. CDR3 in amino acids: CASKSGLAGYTDTQYF. The CDR3 DNA reads as TGTGCCAGCAAATCGGGACTAGCGGGCTACACAGATACGCAGTATTTT. This chain uses TRBV6-6 with TRBJ2-3; 12 positions match TRBD2. CDR1 is MNHNY and CDR2 is SVGAGI in the germline V gene (reference sequence). This CDR3 has 16 amino acids. V gave up 7 bases and J gave up 2 bases; unmatched junction bases: 7.

This clonotype was seen many times. The chain recombines TRBV7-2 with TRBJ2-1; TRBD2 agrees at 8 bases. Per germline, CDR1 SGHTA and CDR2 FQGNSA. The CDR3 totals 17 residues. V was clipped by 1 base and J by 4 bases; unmatched bases: 9. DNA for the CDR3: TGTGCCAGCAGCTTAGGAGGGGTGTTAGCGGGATACAATGAGCAGTTCTTC. Translating it yields CASSLGGVLAGYNEQFF. The full variable domain, its missing parts supplied by reference TRBV7-2 and TRBJ2-1, is GAGVSQSPSNKVTEKGKDVELRCDPISGHTALYWYRQSLGQGLEFLIYFQGNSAPDKSGLPSDRFSAERTGGSVSTLTIQRTQQEDSAVYLCASSLGGVLAGYNEQFFGPGTRLTVL.

This clonotype was counted at least ten times. The chain employs TRBV27 and TRBJ2-7; TRBD2 is a possible D gene (6 bases). V lost 5 bases and J lost 2, with 13 bases in between. CDR1 is MNHEY and CDR2 is SMNVEV in the germline V gene (reference sequence). The CDR3 totals 14 residues. CDR3 bases: TGTGCCAGCAGTAGGGGACTGGTAGCCTACGAGCAGTACTTC. It specifies CASSRGLVAYEQYF.

This clonotype occurred many times. The rearrangement uses TRBV3-1 and TRBJ2-7; 8 bases agree with TRBD1. This CDR3 spans 16 amino acids. Germline lookup yields CDR1 LGHDT and CDR2 YNNKEL (reference sequence). The J segment lost 0 bases and the V segment lost 0 bases, leaving 4 bases of the junction unmatched. The CDR3: CASSQEAGTGSYEQYF. CDR3 sequence (DNA): TGTGCCAGCAGCCAAGAGGCTGGGACAGGCTCCTACGAGCAGTACTTC.

There are many counts of this clonotype. This chain uses TRBV25-1 with TRBJ2-3, with D perhaps being TRBD1 or TRBD2 (5 bases each). The CDR3 spans 17 residues. Germline lookup yields CDR1 MGHDK and CDR2 SYGVNS. V was trimmed by 4 bases and J by 2 bases, leaving 19 bases between them. CDR3 in amino acids: CASSGEGTRHHTDTQYF. The CDR3 coding sequence is TGTGCCAGCAGTGGGGAAGGGACCAGACACCACACAGATACGCAGTATTTT.

This clonotype was picked up a small number of times. V gene TRBV5-1 combines with J gene TRBJ2-7; TRBD1 is a possible D gene (5 bases). This CDR3 has 14 amino acids. Looked up from germline, CDR1 is SGHRS and CDR2 is YFSETQ. The V gene lost 0 bases and the J gene lost 0 bases, with 7 bases spanning the gap. For the CDR3, the DNA is TGCGCCAGCAGCTTGGACAGGAGCTCCTACGAGCAGTACTTC. Translated: CASSLDRSSYEQYF.